This is a list of T cell receptor beta chains from one sample in a study of blood T cell repertoires in COVID-19. The table came from immunoSEQ multiplex PCR; TCRdb's copy has only in-frame clones and leaves some out. The sample contains about 160,000 clones, approximately 91% of which appear only once. The sequenced material came from peripheral blood. The receptors originated from a man aged 45-65 years with acute or convalescent COVID-19. Both conserved end residues are part of each CDR3. A D gene is named only where the DNA matches it firmly. Clone size appears in some rows only: once, few, many, or a class for an expanded clone.

.	TRBV6-4	TRBJ2-2	.	CASKRTPNTGELFF	TGTGCCAGCAAAAGGACACCGAACACCGGGGAGCTGTTTTTT
TRBD1	TRBV27	TRBJ1-6	.	CASRTTGGENSPLHF	TGTGCCAGCAGGACAACAGGGGGCGAGAATTCACCCCTCCACTTT
TRBD2	TRBV30	TRBJ2-7	.	CAWSGASGYEQYF	TGTGCCTGGAGTGGGGCTAGCGGTTACGAGCAGTACTTC
.	TRBV13	TRBJ2-2	.	CASSPPIGELFF	TGTGCCAGCAGCCCCCCCATCGGGGAGCTGTTTTTT
.	TRBV27	TRBJ2-7	.	CASSPGAMAGKVEQYF	TGTGCCAGCAGCCCCGGGGCTATGGCGGGAAAGGTAGAGCAGTACTTC
.	TRBV3-1/TRBV3-2	TRBJ2-7	.	CASSQKVAGTPVPYEQYF	TGTGCCAGCAGCCAAAAAGTGGCGGGAACCCCTGTTCCCTACGAGCAGTACTTC
.	TRBV2	TRBJ1-2	.	CARRRGANYGYTF	TGTGCCAGGAGGCGAGGAGCTAACTATGGCTACACCTTC
TRBD2	TRBV11-2	TRBJ2-2	.	CASSLSSRGGLATGELFF	TGTGCCAGCAGCTTATCATCGCGGGGGGGCCTTGCCACCGGGGAGCTGTTTTTT
TRBD2	TRBV19	TRBJ2-1	.	CASSENSGLAVYNEQFF	TGTGCCAGTAGTGAGAATTCGGGTCTAGCGGTCTACAATGAGCAGTTCTTC
TRBD2	TRBV5-1	TRBJ2-3	once	CASSVGLAVGEGTQYF	TGCGCCAGCAGCGTCGGACTAGCGGTGGGAGAGGGGACGCAGTATTTT
.	TRBV19	TRBJ1-5	.	CASSIPTTQYQPQHF	TGTGCCAGTAGTATACCGACTACACAATATCAGCCCCAGCATTTT
TRBD1	TRBV19	TRBJ1-5	once	CASSITGGPYSNQPQHF	TGTGCCAGTAGTATAACAGGGGGGCCCTATAGCAATCAGCCCCAGCATTTT
TRBD1	TRBV10-3	TRBJ2-7	.	CAISQGTGGTFYEQYF	TGTGCCATCAGCCAAGGGACAGGGGGCACCTTCTACGAGCAGTACTTC
.	TRBV3-1/TRBV3-2	TRBJ1-4	.	CASSPPGLPTNEKLFF	TGTGCCAGCAGCCCCCCTGGGCTTCCAACTAATGAAAAACTGTTTTTT
.	TRBV15	TRBJ1-6	.	CATSRGGSYNSPLHF	TGTGCCACCAGCCGGGGGGGATCCTATAATTCACCCCTCCACTTT
TRBD2	TRBV3-1/TRBV3-2	TRBJ2-6	.	CASTPLAGALSGANVLTF	TGTGCCAGCACCCCGCTAGCGGGGGCCCTCTCTGGGGCCAACGTCCTGACTTTC
TRBD1	TRBV6-1	TRBJ2-7	.	CASSEAGQVLEQYF	TGTGCCAGCAGTGAAGCGGGACAGGTTCTCGAGCAGTACTTC
.	TRBV28	TRBJ1-4	.	CASSPREGVFNEKLFF	TGTGCCAGCAGTCCCCGAGAGGGTGTTTTTAATGAAAAACTGTTTTTT
TRBD1	TRBV5-1	TRBJ2-1	.	CASSRAGGSYNEQFF	TGCGCCAGCAGTAGGGCAGGGGGCTCCTACAATGAGCAGTTCTTC
.	TRBV4-2	TRBJ2-7	.	CASSQEGAGDYSYEQYF	TGTGCCAGCAGCCAAGAAGGGGCAGGGGACTACTCCTACGAGCAGTACTTC
.	TRBV12-3/TRBV12-4	TRBJ1-5	once	CASYREGTGPQHF	TGTGCCAGCTATAGGGAGGGCACCGGGCCCCAGCATTTT
.	TRBV7-3	TRBJ2-7	.	CASSLTGIEQYF	TGTGCCAGCAGCTTAACCGGGATCGAGCAGTACTTC
.	TRBV29-1	TRBJ2-5	.	CSVPAMDKKETQYF	TGCAGCGTGCCAGCCATGGACAAGAAAGAGACCCAGTACTTC
.	TRBV7-9	TRBJ1-2	.	CASSRGRATYTF	TGTGCCAGCAGTAGGGGCCGGGCTACTTACACCTTC
.	TRBV3-1/TRBV3-2	TRBJ1-5	once	CASSQGGQPQHF	TGTGCCAGCAGCCAGGGGGGTCAGCCCCAGCATTTT
TRBD2	TRBV4-2	TRBJ2-3	.	CASSQGRGGVGDTQYF	TGTGCCAGCAGCCAAGGACGGGGAGGGGTGGGGGATACGCAGTATTTT
.	TRBV19	TRBJ2-4	.	CASMGDLGAKNIQYF	TGTGCCAGTATGGGAGATTTGGGGGCCAAAAACATTCAGTACTTC
TRBD1	TRBV28	TRBJ2-5	.	CASSEGAVETQYF	TGTGCCAGCAGCGAGGGGGCGGTGGAGACCCAGTACTTC
TRBD2	TRBV7-8	TRBJ2-5	.	CASRLGGETQYF	TGTGCCAGCAGGCTGGGGGGGGAGACCCAGTACTTC
.	TRBV7-2	TRBJ2-2	.	CASSLAGGPNTGELFF	TGTGCCAGCAGCTTAGCGGGGGGGCCTAACACCGGGGAGCTGTTTTTT
TRBD1	TRBV2	TRBJ1-3	.	CASRTGANTIYF	TGTGCCAGCCGGACAGGGGCAAACACCATATATTTT
.	TRBV10-1	TRBJ2-1	.	CARKRTYDGNEQFF	TGCGCCAGAAAAAGGACATACGATGGGAATGAGCAGTTCTTC
TRBD2	TRBV27	TRBJ2-1	.	CASSFGGRAYNEQFF	TGTGCCAGCAGTTTCGGAGGGAGGGCTTACAATGAGCAGTTCTTC
TRBD2	TRBV6-4	TRBJ2-2	.	CASSDVASGRTGELFF	TGTGCCAGCAGTGACGTGGCTAGCGGGAGGACCGGGGAGCTGTTTTTT
.	TRBV9	TRBJ1-2	.	CASSVMAGRSGYTF	TGTGCCAGCAGCGTAATGGCAGGGCGAAGTGGCTACACCTTC
.	TRBV18	TRBJ2-2	.	CASSPPNGNTGELFF	TGTGCCAGCTCACCACCGAACGGGAACACCGGGGAGCTGTTTTTT